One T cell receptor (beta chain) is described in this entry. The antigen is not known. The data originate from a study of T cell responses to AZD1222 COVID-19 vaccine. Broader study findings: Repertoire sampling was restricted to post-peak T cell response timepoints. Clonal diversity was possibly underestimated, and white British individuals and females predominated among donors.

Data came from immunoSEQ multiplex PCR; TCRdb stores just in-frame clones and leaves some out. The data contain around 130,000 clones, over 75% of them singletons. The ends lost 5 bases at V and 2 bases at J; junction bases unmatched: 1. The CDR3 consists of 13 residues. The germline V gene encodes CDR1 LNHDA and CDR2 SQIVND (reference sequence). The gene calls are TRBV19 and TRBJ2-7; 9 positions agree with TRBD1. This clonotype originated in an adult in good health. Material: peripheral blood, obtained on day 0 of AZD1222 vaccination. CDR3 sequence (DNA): TGTGCCAGTAGTTGGACAGGGGCCTACGAGCAGTACTTC. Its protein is CASSWTGAYEQYF. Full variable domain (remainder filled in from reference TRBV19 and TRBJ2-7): DGGITQSPKYLFRKEGQNVTLSCEQNLNHDAMYWYRQDPGQGLRLIYYSQIVNDFQKGDIAEGYSVSREKKESFPLTVTSAQKNPTAFYLCASSWTGAYEQYFGPGTRLTVT.